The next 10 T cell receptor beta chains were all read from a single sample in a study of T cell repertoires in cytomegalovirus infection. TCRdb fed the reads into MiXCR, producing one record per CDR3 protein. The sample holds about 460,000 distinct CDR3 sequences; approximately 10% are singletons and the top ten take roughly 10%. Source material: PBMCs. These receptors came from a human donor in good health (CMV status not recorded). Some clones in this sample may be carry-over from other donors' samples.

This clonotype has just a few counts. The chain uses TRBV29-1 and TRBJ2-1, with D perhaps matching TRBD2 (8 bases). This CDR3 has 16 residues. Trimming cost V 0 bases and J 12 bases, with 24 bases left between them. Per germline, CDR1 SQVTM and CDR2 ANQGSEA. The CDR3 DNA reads TGCAGCGTTGAAGATCCCGGGAGGGGGCCTGCCGAGGGGCAGTTCTTC. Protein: CSVEDPGRGPAEGQFF.

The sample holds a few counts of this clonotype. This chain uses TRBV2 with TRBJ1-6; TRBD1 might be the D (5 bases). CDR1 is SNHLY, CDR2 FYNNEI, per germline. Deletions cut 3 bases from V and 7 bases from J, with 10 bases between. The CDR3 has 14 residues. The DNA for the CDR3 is TGTGCCAGCAGTGACAGGGTTTTAAATTCACCCCTCCACTTT. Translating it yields CASSDRVLNSPLHF.

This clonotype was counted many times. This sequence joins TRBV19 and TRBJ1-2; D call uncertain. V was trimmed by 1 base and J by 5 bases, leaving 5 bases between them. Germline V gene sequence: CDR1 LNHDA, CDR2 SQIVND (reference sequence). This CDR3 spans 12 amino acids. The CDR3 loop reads CASSIAGYGYTF. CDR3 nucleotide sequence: TGTGCCAGTAGTATAGCGGGGTATGGCTACACCTTC.

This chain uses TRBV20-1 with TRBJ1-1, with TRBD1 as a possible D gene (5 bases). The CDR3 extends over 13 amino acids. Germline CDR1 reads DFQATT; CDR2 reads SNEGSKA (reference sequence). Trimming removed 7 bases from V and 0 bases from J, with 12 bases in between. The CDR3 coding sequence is TGCAGTGTTGGGGCCGCCCTGAACACTGAAGCTTTCTTT. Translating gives CSVGAALNTEAFF.

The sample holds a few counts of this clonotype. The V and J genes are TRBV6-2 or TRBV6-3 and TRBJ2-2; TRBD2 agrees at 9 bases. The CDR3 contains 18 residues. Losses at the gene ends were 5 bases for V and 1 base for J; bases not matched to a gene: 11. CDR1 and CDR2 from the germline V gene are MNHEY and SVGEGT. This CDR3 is CASSPHSGRSENTGELFF. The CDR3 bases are TGTGCCAGCAGTCCTCATAGCGGGAGATCCGAGAACACCGGGGAGCTGTTTTTT.

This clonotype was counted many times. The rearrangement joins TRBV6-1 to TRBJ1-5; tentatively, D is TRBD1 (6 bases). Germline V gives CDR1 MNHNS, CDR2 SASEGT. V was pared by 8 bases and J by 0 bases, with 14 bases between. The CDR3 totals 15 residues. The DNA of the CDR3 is TGTGCCAGCCTTAAGCGACAGGATAGCAATCAGCCCCAGCATTTT. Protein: CASLKRQDSNQPQHF.

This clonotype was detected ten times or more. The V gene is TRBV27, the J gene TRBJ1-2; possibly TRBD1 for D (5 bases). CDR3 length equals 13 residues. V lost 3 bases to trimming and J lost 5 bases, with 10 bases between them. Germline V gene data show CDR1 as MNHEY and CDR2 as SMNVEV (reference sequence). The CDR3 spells CASSLGRIYGYTF. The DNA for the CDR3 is TGTGCCAGCAGTTTGGGACGGATTTATGGCTACACCTTC.

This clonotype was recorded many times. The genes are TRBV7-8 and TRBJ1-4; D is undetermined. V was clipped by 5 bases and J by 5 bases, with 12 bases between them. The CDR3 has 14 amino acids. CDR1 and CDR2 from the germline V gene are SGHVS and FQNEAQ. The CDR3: CASSGGVGNEKLFF. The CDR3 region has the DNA TGTGCCAGCAGCGGCGGGGTGGGGAATGAAAAACTGTTTTTT.

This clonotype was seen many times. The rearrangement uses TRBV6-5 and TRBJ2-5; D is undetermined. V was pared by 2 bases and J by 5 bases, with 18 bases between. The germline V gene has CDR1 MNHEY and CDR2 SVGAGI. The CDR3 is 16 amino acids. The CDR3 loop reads CASSYDQLRARETQYF. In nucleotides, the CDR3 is TGTGCCAGCAGTTACGATCAGTTAAGGGCGCGGGAGACCCAGTACTTC.

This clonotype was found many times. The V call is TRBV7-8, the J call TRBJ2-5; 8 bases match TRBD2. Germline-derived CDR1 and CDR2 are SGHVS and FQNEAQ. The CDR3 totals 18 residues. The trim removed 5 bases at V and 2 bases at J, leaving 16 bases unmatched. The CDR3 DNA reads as TGTGCCAGCAGCGATATGGGGATGGACGGGGGGGCTCAAGAGACCCAGTACTTC. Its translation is CASSDMGMDGGAQETQYF.